A single sample is the source of the 21 T cell receptor beta chains below, sequenced in a study of blood T cell repertoires in COVID-19. Profiling relied on immunoSEQ multiplex PCR, and the TCRdb table lists in-frame clones only, not all of them. The sample shows roughly 220,000 clones, about 79% of them seen only once. Sequencing was performed on peripheral blood. All receptors derive from a woman between 40 and 55 years old who had recovered from COVID-19.

V and J are TRBV9 and TRBJ1-1; TRBD1 might be the D (6 bases). Trimming shortened V by 4 bases and J by 2 bases, and 12 bases separated the two germline ends. The V gene's germline CDR1 is SGDLS and CDR2 YYNGEE. The CDR3 loop spans 14 amino acids. CDR3 nucleotides: TGTGCCAGCAGCACGGGGGGCGTCAACACTGAAGCTTTCTTT. This sequence encodes CASSTGGVNTEAFF.

This chain connects TRBV5-1 to TRBJ2-3; 11 bases fit TRBD1. Germline V gene sequence: CDR1 SGHRS, CDR2 YFSETQ. This CDR3 comprises 17 residues. The ends lost 3 bases at V and 1 base at J; junction bases unmatched: 7. For the CDR3, the DNA is TGCGCCAGCAGCTCTCGGACAGGGGGCCATGGCACAGATACGCAGTATTTT. Protein product: CASSSRTGGHGTDTQYF.

V gene TRBV18 combines with J gene TRBJ2-7; the match to TRBD1 covers 9 bases. The CDR3 has 16 residues. V gave up 2 bases and J gave up 4 bases; unmatched junction bases: 9. Germline V gene sequence: CDR1 KGHSH, CDR2 LQKENI. In nucleotides, the CDR3 is TGTGCCAGCTCACCATACGGGACAGGGATTCTTTACGAGCAGTACTTC. It codes for CASSPYGTGILYEQYF.

The chain couples TRBV19 to TRBJ1-5; D perhaps matches TRBD1 (5 bases). V dropped 10 bases and J dropped 7 bases, with 11 bases sitting between them. The CDR3 loop spans 11 amino acids. The germline CDR1 and CDR2 sequences are LNHDA and SQIVND (reference sequence). The CDR3 nucleotides read TGTGCCACCCGACAGAACCAGCCCCAGCATTTT. Protein sequence: CATRQNQPQHF.

This clone was detected only a few times. CDR3 loop: CASTPGDVLNTEAFF. The CDR3 nucleotides are TGTGCCAGCACCCCAGGGGACGTCTTAAACACTGAAGCTTTCTTT. The V and J genes are TRBV6-5 and TRBJ1-1, with D maybe TRBD1 (6 bases). Per the germline V gene, CDR1 is MNHEY and CDR2 is SVGAGI. The CDR3 is made up of 15 amino acids. V was clipped by 7 bases and J by 2 bases, with 17 bases between them.

V is TRBV10-2 and J is TRBJ2-7; D unresolved. V dropped 3 bases and J dropped 5 bases, with 5 bases sitting between them. The CDR3 contains 11 residues. CDR1 and CDR2 (germline): WSHSY, SAAADI. The CDR3 sequence is CASSDSHEQYF. Here the CDR3 DNA reads TGCGCCAGCAGTGACTCTCACGAGCAGTACTTC.

V gene TRBV13 combines with J gene TRBJ2-2; 8 bases agree with TRBD2. The CDR3 is made up of 15 amino acids. V lost 5 bases to trimming and J lost 5 bases; unmatched junction nucleotides: 7. Germline V CDR1 and CDR2: PRHDT, FYEKMQ (reference sequence). CDR3 in amino acids: CASSGGLVKTGELFF. As DNA, the CDR3 is TGTGCCAGCAGCGGGGGACTAGTGAAAACCGGGGAGCTGTTTTTT.

The genes are TRBV2 and TRBJ2-5, with D possibly matching TRBD1 (6 bases). Germline CDR1 SNHLY, CDR2 FYNNEI. The CDR3 has 15 amino acids. V was clipped by 2 bases and J by 9 bases, with 19 bases between them. The CDR3 DNA reads TGTGCCAGCAGTGAACAGGGGCCCCGAAGTAGGGCCCAGTACTTC. It is translated as CASSEQGPRSRAQYF.

The chain couples TRBV7-6 to TRBJ2-5; D is undetermined. The V end was cut by 5 bases, the J end by 9 bases, with 10 bases between. CDR3 length equals 11 residues. The germline CDR1 and CDR2 sequences are SGHVS and FNYEAQ. The CDR3 DNA follows: TGTGCCAGCAGCGCCAGCCAGGCCCAGTACTTC. It specifies CASSASQAQYF.

CDR3 sequence: CASSQDGREYQPQHF. In DNA, the CDR3 is TGCGCCAGCAGCCAAGATGGCAGGGAATATCAGCCCCAGCATTTT. The chain couples TRBV4-1 to TRBJ1-5; D might be TRBD1 (5 bases). CDR3 length: 15 residues. The germline V gene encodes CDR1 MGHRA and CDR2 YSYEKL. V was trimmed by 0 bases and J by 5 bases, leaving 11 bases between them.

The V gene is TRBV7-6, the J gene TRBJ2-2; 8 bases line up with TRBD2. The CDR3 is 16 amino acids. The J segment lost 1 base and the V segment lost 5 bases, leaving 6 bases of the junction unmatched. Germline lookup yields CDR1 SGHVS and CDR2 FNYEAQ. For the CDR3, the DNA is TGTGCCAGCAGCCCCCGGACTAGCTTGAACACCGGGGAGCTGTTTTTT. This gives the protein CASSPRTSLNTGELFF.

The J gene is TRBJ1-2, the V gene TRBV5-1, with 8 positions matching TRBD1. This CDR3 has 14 residues. The germline gives CDR1 SGHRS, CDR2 YFSETQ. Unmatched junction bases numbered 8, after V lost 4 bases and J lost 6 bases. CDR3 sequence reads: CASSTLDRVNGYTF. In DNA form, the CDR3 reads TGCGCCAGCAGCACCTTGGACAGGGTGAATGGCTACACCTTC.

The gene calls are TRBV10-3 and TRBJ2-3; D possibly corresponds to TRBD2 (6 bases). Germline V gene data show CDR1 as ENHRY and CDR2 as SYGVKD. The V and J ends lost 2 bases and 2 bases respectively, with 11 bases between them. This CDR3 has 15 residues. CDR3 coding DNA: TGTGCCATCAGTGAGAATGCGGGAAACACAGATACGCAGTATTTT. As protein: CAISENAGNTDTQYF.

The chain combines TRBV7-3 with TRBJ2-1; 12 bases are a match to TRBD2. The CDR3 loop spans 15 amino acids. Germline assignment: CDR1 SGHTA and CDR2 FQGTGA. V gave up 5 bases and J gave up 5 bases; unmatched junction bases: 4. The CDR3 DNA is TGTGCCAGCAGCCGACTAGCGGGGGATCACAATGAGCAGTTCTTC. Translation: CASSRLAGDHNEQFF.

This clone was observed a single time. The chain has TRBV3-1 (or the pseudogene TRBV3-2) and TRBJ1-5, with TRBD1 as a possible D gene (6 bases). There are 15 residues in the CDR3. In germline, CDR1 is LGHDT, CDR2 YNNKEL (reference sequence). V dropped 0 bases and J dropped 3 bases, with 9 bases sitting between them. CDR3 region: CASSQDYRDNQPQHF. CDR3 nucleotides: TGTGCCAGCAGCCAAGATTACAGGGACAATCAGCCCCAGCATTTT.

This sequence joins TRBV30 and TRBJ2-3; the match to TRBD2 covers 11 bases. This CDR3 contains 15 residues. Germline trimming cut 2 bases from V and 4 bases from J; bases unmatched to any gene: 5. Germline V gives CDR1 GTSNPN, CDR2 SVGIG (reference sequence). CDR3 DNA sequence: TGTGCCTGGAGTCTCCTAGCGGGGGGCGCAGATACGCAGTATTTT. It specifies CAWSLLAGGADTQYF.

This chain uses TRBV28 with TRBJ1-2; 7 bases fit TRBD1. Germline CDR1 is MDHEN and CDR2 is SYDVKM. V was clipped by 6 bases and J by 4 bases; unmatched bases: 5. CDR3 size: 13 residues. This CDR3 is CASRVGQIYGYTF. The CDR3 DNA follows: TGTGCCAGCAGAGTGGGACAGATCTATGGCTACACCTTC.

V gene TRBV5-4 combines with J gene TRBJ2-5; TRBD2 matches at 9 bases. The CDR3 totals 14 residues. Per germline, CDR1 SGHNT and CDR2 YYREEE (reference sequence). The V segment lost 4 bases and the J segment 1 base; nucleotides outside the gene matches: 2. The CDR3 nucleotides are TGTGCCAGCAGCCCTAGCGGGGTCCAAGAGACCCAGTACTTC. Amino acids: CASSPSGVQETQYF.

J is TRBJ2-6 and V is TRBV6-2 or TRBV6-3; the D is unclear. CDR1 MNHEY and CDR2 SVGEGT come from the germline V gene. CDR3 size: 18 residues. V gave up 0 bases and J gave up 0 bases, with 12 bases separating them. The CDR3 nucleotides are TGTGCCAGCAGTTACTCGCGAGTTTTCCTCTCTGGGGCCAACGTCCTGACTTTC. Translated, it gives CASSYSRVFLSGANVLTF.

The CDR3 coding sequence is TGTGCCAGCAGCAGAGACGAGGACGAGCAGTACTTC. Protein sequence: CASSRDEDEQYF. The chain uses TRBV7-9 and TRBJ2-7; D unresolved. The CDR3 has 12 residues. The germline V and J ends were trimmed by 5 bases and 5 bases, with 10 bases remaining between them. Germline V gene lookup returns CDR1 SEHNR and CDR2 FQNEAQ (reference sequence). Together with reference TRBV7-9 and TRBJ2-7, the CDR3 gives the full variable domain: DTGVSQNPRHKITKRGQNVTFRCDPISEHNRLYWYRQTLGQGPEFLTYFQNEAQLEKSRLLSDRFSAERPKGSFSTLEIQRTEQGDSAMYLCASSRDEDEQYFGPGTRLTVT.

The V and J genes are TRBV5-6 and TRBJ2-7; perhaps TRBD2 as D (7 bases). CDR1 and CDR2 from the germline V gene are SGHDT and YYEEEE. Trimming took off 4 bases at V and 2 bases at J, with 16 bases between the two ends. The CDR3 extends over 15 amino acids. CDR3 region: CASSAGAPLTYEQYF. CDR3 in DNA: TGTGCCAGCAGCGCGGGGGCCCCGTTGACCTACGAGCAGTACTTC.